One sample yielded the 4 T cell receptor beta chains listed below, sequenced in a study of a mutant IDH1 vaccine in newly diagnosed glioma. These receptors' antigens are unknown. Sequencing was performed with immunoSEQ multiplex PCR; in TCRdb, only in-frame clones are kept and a portion is missing. The sample consists of tens of thousands of clones, approximately 84% of them appearing once. The time point here: week 11, during vaccination. Doses consisted of 300 ug of mutant IDH1 20-mer peptide each, paired with topical imiquimod. Sequences were derived from PBMCs, sampled from a glioma patient whose treatment included an IDH1 peptide vaccine. These receptors originate from a woman between 50 and 59 years old with glioma.

This clone turned up a few times. The rearrangement joins TRBV2 to TRBJ1-6, with D perhaps TRBD1 (5 bases). The CDR3 sequence is 16 residues long. V was trimmed by 6 bases and J by 6 bases, leaving 18 bases between them. Germline lookup yields CDR1 SNHLY and CDR2 FYNNEI. Here the CDR3 DNA reads TGTGCCAGCAGGACACGACAGATCGGTCTTAATTCACCCCTCCACTTT. Its protein product is CASRTRQIGLNSPLHF.

CDR3 region: CASSTIAGGRFNEQYF. CDR3 in DNA: TGTGCCAGTAGTACCATAGCGGGGGGCCGGTTCAACGAGCAGTACTTC. The chain links TRBV19 to TRBJ2-7; 10 nucleotides align to TRBD2. This CDR3 spans 16 amino acids. J was trimmed by 5 bases and V by 4 bases; bases with no gene match: 11. Germline V gene lookup returns CDR1 LNHDA and CDR2 SQIVND (reference sequence).

The chain joins TRBV5-1 to TRBJ1-2; TRBD1 might be the D (6 bases). V was cut by 6 bases and J by 3 bases, with 24 bases left in between. Germline V gives CDR1 SGHRS, CDR2 YFSETQ. The CDR3 extends over 17 amino acids. The CDR3 coding sequence is TGCGCCAGCACCAGGGGTCCCGGGGGTACAGGAGACTATGGCTACACCTTC. This translates into CASTRGPGGTGDYGYTF.

CDR3 DNA sequence: TGTGCCAGCAGGTCTGCCGAAAAACTGTTTTTT. Its protein product is CASRSAEKLFF. V is TRBV28 and J is TRBJ1-4; no reliable D call. Germline V gene sequence: CDR1 MDHEN, CDR2 SYDVKM. This CDR3 contains 11 residues. With 6 bases removed from V and 8 bases from J, the gap between germline ends came to 7 bases. The full variable domain, with the rest looked up from reference TRBV28 and TRBJ1-4, is DVKVTQSSRYLVKRTGEKVFLECVQDMDHENMFWYRQDPGLGLRLIYFSYDVKMKEKGDIPEGYSVSREKKERFSLILESASTNQTSMYLCASRSAEKLFFGSGTQLSVL.